The 10 T cell receptor beta chains given below trace back to one sample, sequenced in a study of cytomegalovirus exposure and HLA in healthy donors (TCRdb year 2017). Receptor amplification or capture employed the immunoSEQ multiplex PCR assay. A mixture of 60 forward primers for TCR Vbeta segments and 13 reverse primers for TCR Jbeta segments was used in the multiplex PCR. Imported from immuneACCESS, the table was reduced by TCRdb to in-frame sequences with V and J called. These copies leave out some clones; in studies compared against another copy, an unresolved V gene accounts for under half, and the cause of the remainder is not known. The sample records 60,000 to 70,000 clones, roughly 75% of which are singletons. Of the sample, over 7.5% is held by the ten largest clones. Sequenced material: PBMCs. The receptors here all came from a man aged 60 to 75 in good health and CMV-seropositive.

The table lists this clone with a few counts. The chain uses TRBV5-4 and TRBJ1-4, with 7 nucleotides matching TRBD1. Germline trimming cut 4 bases from V and 0 bases from J; bases unmatched to any gene: 3. The CDR3 covers 15 residues. Germline CDR1 reads SGHNT; CDR2 reads YYREEE (reference sequence). CDR3 nucleotide sequence: TGTGCCAGCAGCCAGGGGGTCACAACTAATGAAAAACTGTTTTTT. Protein product: CASSQGVTTNEKLFF. The full variable domain, in which reference TRBV5-4 and TRBJ1-4 provide the parts outside the CDR3, is ETGVTQSPTHLIKTRGQQVTLRCSSQSGHNTVSWYQQALGQGPQFIFQYYREEENGRGNFPPRFSGLQFPNYSSELNVNALELDDSALYLCASSQGVTTNEKLFFGSGTQLSVL.

The chain uses TRBV5-5 and TRBJ2-1; D is undetermined. Germline V gene lookup returns CDR1 SGHKS and CDR2 YYEKEE (reference sequence). With 0 bases removed from V and 9 bases from J, the gap between germline ends came to 7 bases. The CDR3 consists of 12 residues. CDR3 protein: CASSLGASEQFF. In DNA, the CDR3 is TGTGCCAGCAGCTTGGGTGCCAGTGAGCAGTTCTTC.

The chain carries TRBV6-5 and TRBJ1-1, with TRBD1 identical over 8 bases. CDR1 and CDR2 (germline): MNHEY, SVGAGI. V was pared by 7 bases and J by 0 bases, with 7 bases of the junction left unmatched. This CDR3 is built from 15 residues. The CDR3 DNA is TGTGCCAGCACCGGACAGGGTTCCATGAACACTGAAGCTTTCTTT. It yields the protein CASTGQGSMNTEAFF.

This clone has just one count. The chain links TRBV5-1 to TRBJ1-6; possible D gene TRBD1, 6 bases. The germline V and J ends were trimmed by 1 base and 7 bases, with 15 bases remaining between them. CDR1 is SGHRS, CDR2 YFSETQ, per germline. CDR3 length equals 16 residues. As DNA, the CDR3 is TGCGCCAGCAGCTTGCATACTGACAGGTCGAATTCACCCCTCCACTTT. It encodes CASSLHTDRSNSPLHF.

This chain links TRBV27 with TRBJ2-7; D gene uncertain. The CDR3 loop spans 14 amino acids. V dropped 3 bases and J dropped 0 bases, with 9 bases sitting between them. Germline V gives CDR1 MNHEY, CDR2 SMNVEV (reference sequence). The CDR3 spells CASSFADFSYEQYF. The CDR3 region has the DNA TGTGCCAGCAGTTTCGCAGATTTCTCCTACGAGCAGTACTTC.

The chain is built from TRBV20-1 and TRBJ1-1; no clear D. Per germline, CDR1 DFQATT and CDR2 SNEGSKA (reference sequence). The CDR3 is 11 amino acids. Trimming cost V 6 bases and J 10 bases, with 15 bases left between them. The DNA of the CDR3 is TGCAGTGCCCCGAGGTACGGGAGAGCTTTCTTT. Protein product: CSAPRYGRAFF.

This clone was counted a few times. Relative to the germline gene, one junction end is altered; a read error may explain this. This chain joins TRBV7-7 and TRBJ2-3; a possible D gene is TRBD2 (5 bases). Germline V gene lookup returns CDR1 SSHAT and CDR2 FNYEAQ (reference sequence). CDR3 size: 15 residues. CDR3 coding DNA: TGTGCTAGCAGCCCCCGGCCCTCGGGGACAGATACGCAGTATTTT. Protein sequence: CASSPRPSGTDTQYF.

The chain joins TRBV6-6 to TRBJ2-7; 12 nucleotides align to TRBD1. Germline V gene lookup returns CDR1 MNHNY and CDR2 SVGAGI (reference sequence). The CDR3 has 15 amino acids. The V segment lost 1 base and the J segment 6 bases; nucleotides outside the gene matches: 4. DNA of the CDR3: TGTGCCAGCAGTTACTTAGGGACAGGGGGCGGCGAGCAGTACTTC. Translation: CASSYLGTGGGEQYF.

This chain connects TRBV5-6 to TRBJ1-2; 7 nucleotides line up with TRBD1. This CDR3 has 14 amino acids. V was clipped by 4 bases and J by 3 bases; unmatched bases: 6. The germline V gene encodes CDR1 SGHDT and CDR2 YYEEEE. CDR3 sequence: CASSMDRKDYGYTF. DNA of the CDR3: TGTGCCAGCAGCATGGACAGGAAGGACTATGGCTACACCTTC.

This clone has only one observation. In DNA form, the CDR3 reads TGTGCCAGCAGCAATGGAGTGGGACAGGCTGTCGGGGGTAATGGCTACACCTTC. Translation: CASSNGVGQAVGGNGYTF. This rearrangement joins TRBV5-5 to TRBJ1-2, with 8 bases lining up with TRBD1. The germline CDR1 and CDR2 sequences are SGHKS and YYEKEE (reference sequence). The CDR3 has 18 residues. The J segment lost 6 bases and the V segment lost 4 bases, leaving 20 bases of the junction unmatched.